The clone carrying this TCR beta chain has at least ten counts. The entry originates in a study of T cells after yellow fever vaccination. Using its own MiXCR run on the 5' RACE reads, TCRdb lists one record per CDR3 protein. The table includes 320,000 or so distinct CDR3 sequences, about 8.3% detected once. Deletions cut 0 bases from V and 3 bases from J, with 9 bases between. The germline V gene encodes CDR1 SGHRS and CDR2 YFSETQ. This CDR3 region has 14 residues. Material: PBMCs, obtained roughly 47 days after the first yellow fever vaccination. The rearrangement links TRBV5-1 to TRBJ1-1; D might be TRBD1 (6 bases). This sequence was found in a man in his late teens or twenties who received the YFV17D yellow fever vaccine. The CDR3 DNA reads TGCGCCAGCAGCTTGGCCAGGGGTGACACTGAAGCTTTCTTT. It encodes CASSLARGDTEAFF.